The 29 T cell receptor beta chains below come from one sample, sequenced in a study of blood T cells in healthy people across ages. Then a second PCR, running about 6 to 12 cycles, was carried out with a sample-barcoded 5' primer and a J-beta primer mix. TCRdb called the 5' RACE reads again in MiXCR, with one record for every CDR3 protein. Of 980,000 or so distinct CDR3 sequences listed, roughly 43% are singletons. What was sequenced was blood. These receptors were collected from a young man in good health.

CDR3 nucleotides: TGCAGTGCTAGCGGACAGGGGGGGGTCAATGAGCAGTTCTTC. Amino acids: CSASGQGGVNEQFF. This chain joins TRBV20-1 and TRBJ2-1; 10 nucleotides agree with TRBD1. J gave up 6 bases and V 3 bases, and 5 bases lay outside the gene matches. The germline V gene has CDR1 DFQATT and CDR2 SNEGSKA (reference sequence). The CDR3 is made up of 14 amino acids.

In its sample, this clonotype was seen many times. V is TRBV4-2 and J is TRBJ2-1, with D uncertain. The CDR3 runs to 13 residues. V lost 2 bases to trimming and J lost 6 bases, with 8 bases between them. Germline CDR1 reads LGHNA; CDR2 reads YNFKEQ. This chain's CDR3 is CASSQLEVNEQFF. The CDR3 nucleotides read TGTGCCAGCAGCCAACTCGAGGTCAATGAGCAGTTCTTC.

The chain has TRBV29-1 and TRBJ1-2; no reliable D call. Germline CDR1 is SQVTM and CDR2 is ANQGSEA. V lost 0 bases, J lost 3 bases, and 5 bases lay in between. This CDR3 has 12 residues. CDR3 DNA: TGCAGCGTTGAAGATAAAGACTATGGCTACACCTTC. This gives the protein CSVEDKDYGYTF.

This clonotype occurred many times. The V gene is TRBV4-2, the J gene TRBJ2-5; no clear D. This CDR3 has 14 residues. Germline V gives CDR1 LGHNA, CDR2 YNFKEQ. The ends were cut back, 0 bases at V and 5 bases at J, with 10 bases in the middle. The CDR3 nucleotides read TGTGCCAGCAGCCAAGATCTAGTGGGGGAGACCCAGTACTTC. This encodes CASSQDLVGETQYF.

The chain links TRBV3-1 to TRBJ2-4, with D possibly matching TRBD2 (6 bases). There are 14 residues in the CDR3. With 4 bases removed from V and 1 base from J, the gap between germline ends came to 8 bases. CDR1 and CDR2 (germline): LGHDT, YNNKEL (reference sequence). CDR3 in amino acids: CASSPAGAKNIQYF. CDR3 sequence (DNA): TGTGCCAGCAGCCCCGCGGGGGCCAAAAACATTCAGTACTTC.

This clonotype was seen only a few times. V is TRBV5-1 and J is TRBJ2-3; no clear D. Deletions cut 4 bases from V and 2 bases from J, with 11 bases between. CDR3 length: 14 amino acids. Germline V lookup: CDR1 SGHRS, CDR2 YFSETQ. CDR3 DNA sequence: TGCGCCAGCAGCAGGGCGAGCCTCACAGATACGCAGTATTTT. Its protein product is CASSRASLTDTQYF.

At least ten counts were recorded for this clonotype. V and J are TRBV20-1 and TRBJ2-7; weak D call: TRBD1 (6 bases). CDR3 length: 14 amino acids. Germline CDR1 reads DFQATT; CDR2 reads SNEGSKA (reference sequence). Trimming stripped 1 base from V and 4 bases from J, with 14 bases between. CDR3: CSARGINREYEQYF. CDR3 bases: TGCAGTGCTAGAGGTATCAACAGGGAGTACGAGCAGTACTTC.

The J gene is TRBJ2-3, the V gene TRBV4-1; 11 bases match TRBD2. The V gene end was trimmed by 8 bases and the J gene end by 3 bases; junction bases not matched to a gene: 4. The length of the CDR3 is 14 residues. CDR1 and CDR2 from the germline V gene are MGHRA and YSYEKL. CDR3 coding DNA: TGCGCCAGCTGCCTAGCGGGGGGTACAGATACGCAGTATTTT. It codes for CASCLAGGTDTQYF.

The J gene is TRBJ2-3, the V gene TRBV18, with D perhaps TRBD1 or TRBD2 (6 bases each). Germline-derived CDR1 and CDR2 are KGHSH and LQKENI. CDR3 length: 17 amino acids. Trimming shortened V by 5 bases and J by 2 bases, and 20 bases separated the two germline ends. As DNA, the CDR3 is TGTGCCAGCTCAGCGCTTACAGGGTGGACTAACACAGATACGCAGTATTTT. It yields the protein CASSALTGWTNTDTQYF.

V and J are TRBV4-2 and TRBJ1-4; tentatively, D is TRBD1 (5 bases). The germline gives CDR1 LGHNA, CDR2 YNFKEQ. CDR3 length: 17 residues. V lost 0 bases and J lost 8, with 19 bases in between. The CDR3 loop reads CASSQEVYGTESEKLFF. CDR3 in DNA: TGTGCCAGCAGCCAAGAGGTTTACGGGACGGAGTCGGAAAAACTGTTTTTT.

This clonotype was counted a few times. The chain combines TRBV20-1 with TRBJ1-2; D uncertain. The CDR3 sequence is 13 residues long. V lost 6 bases and J 3 bases, leaving 14 bases between the germline ends. Germline values: CDR1 DFQATT, CDR2 SNEGSKA (reference sequence). DNA for the CDR3: TGCAGTGCGAGACCTTCCGGGTACTATGGCTACACCTTC. Residues: CSARPSGYYGYTF.

This clonotype was seen only a few times. The chain employs TRBV7-2 and TRBJ2-7; 7 bases are a match to TRBD1. V lost 6 bases and J lost 6; bases outside the gene matches: 14. The CDR3 covers 15 residues. The germline CDR1 and CDR2 sequences are SGHTA and FQGNSA. The CDR3 loop is CASREKTGAGSEQYF. As DNA, the CDR3 is TGTGCCAGCAGAGAAAAAACAGGGGCTGGGAGCGAGCAGTACTTC.

The J gene is TRBJ2-6, the V gene TRBV11-2, with a weak D call TRBD1 (6 bases). V lost 5 bases to trimming and J lost 4 bases, with 15 bases between them. CDR3 length equals 16 residues. Germline V gene data show CDR1 as SGHAT and CDR2 as FQNNGV. The CDR3 DNA reads TGTGCCAGCAGCACTCTACAGGGCCTGGGGGCCAACGTCCTGACTTTC. Its protein is CASSTLQGLGANVLTF.

With respect to this clonotype: One junction end disagrees with the germline gene, perhaps due to a read error. V gene TRBV25-1 combines with J gene TRBJ2-5, with 11 bases lining up with TRBD2. Germline lookup yields CDR1 MGHDK and CDR2 SYGVNS. The CDR3 loop spans 16 amino acids. This CDR3 is CASSGGTSGTQETLYF. The CDR3 nucleotides are TGTGCCAGCAGTGGTGGGACTAGCGGAACCCAAGAGACCCTGTACTTC.

A note on this clonotype: A single base separates this from a much larger clone, so it may be a read error. The chain employs TRBV7-9 and TRBJ1-6; D unresolved. Per the germline V gene, CDR1 is SEHNR and CDR2 is FQNEAQ (reference sequence). CDR3 length: 17 residues. V was cut by 5 bases and J by 7 bases, with 21 bases left in between. The CDR3 nucleotides are TGTGCCAGCAGCACACACGACATTGAGGGAGCCAATTCACCCCTCCACTTT. Its protein is CASSTHDIEGANSPLHF.

This clonotype appeared a few times. The chain has TRBV6-5 and TRBJ2-3; D is uncertain. There are 14 residues in the CDR3. Germline V gene sequence: CDR1 MNHEY, CDR2 SVGAGI. V was cut by 2 bases and J by 4 bases, with 10 bases left in between. The CDR3 spells CASSYEVEADTQYF. The CDR3 nucleotides are TGTGCCAGCAGTTACGAGGTCGAGGCAGATACGCAGTATTTT.

This CDR3 is CASSLGQGLDNSPLHF. CDR3 nucleotide sequence: TGCGCCAGCAGCTTGGGGCAGGGGCTTGATAATTCACCCCTCCACTTT. The chain combines TRBV5-1 with TRBJ1-6, with D perhaps matching TRBD1 (6 bases). The V gene's germline CDR1 is SGHRS and CDR2 YFSETQ. There are 16 residues in the CDR3. Between the trimmed V and J ends, which lost 0 bases and 5 bases, there was a span of 12 bases.

The chain carries TRBV7-2 and TRBJ2-3; no clear D. The CDR3 contains 14 residues. V was cut by 0 bases and J by 6 bases, with 10 bases left in between. The germline V gene has CDR1 SGHTA and CDR2 FQGNSA. CDR3 region: CASSLAHGSDTQYF. CDR3 sequence (DNA): TGTGCCAGCAGCTTAGCCCACGGTAGCGATACGCAGTATTTT.

The genes are TRBV29-1 and TRBJ2-1; D is possibly TRBD2 (5 bases). Trimming removed 8 bases at V and 0 bases at J, with 11 bases between. The CDR3 loop spans 13 amino acids. Looked up from germline, CDR1 is SQVTM and CDR2 is ANQGSEA. CDR3 DNA: TGCAGCACCACGAGGGCCTCCTACAATGAGCAGTTCTTC. Protein: CSTTRASYNEQFF.

The sample holds many counts of this clonotype. The chain combines TRBV5-1 with TRBJ2-3; D call uncertain. Germline loops: CDR1 SGHRS, CDR2 YFSETQ. The V end was cut by 0 bases, the J end by 11 bases, with 13 bases between. The CDR3 covers 13 residues. CDR3 nucleotide sequence: TGCGCCAGCAGCTTGGATCCGATATCTTTGCAGTATTTT. Its protein product is CASSLDPISLQYF.

The chain uses TRBV28 and TRBJ2-2; D gene ambiguous. The germline V and J ends were trimmed by 6 bases and 8 bases, with 7 bases remaining between them. Germline assignment: CDR1 MDHEN and CDR2 SYDVKM. The CDR3 is made up of 11 amino acids. DNA for the CDR3: TGTGCCAGCAGATTGCAGGGGGAGCTGTTTTTT. It encodes CASRLQGELFF. Together with reference TRBV28 and TRBJ2-2, the CDR3 gives the full variable domain: DVKVTQSSRYLVKRTGEKVFLECVQDMDHENMFWYRQDPGLGLRLIYFSYDVKMKEKGDIPEGYSVSREKKERFSLILESASTNQTSMYLCASRLQGELFFGEGSRLTVL.

This clonotype was found a few times. The chain couples TRBV2 to TRBJ1-5, with D tentatively TRBD1 (5 bases). The CDR3 totals 14 residues. V was clipped by 4 bases and J by 1 base, with 8 bases between them. Germline-derived CDR1 and CDR2 are SNHLY and FYNNEI. The CDR3 DNA reads TGTGCCAGCAGTGCGGGACTGAGCAATCAGCCCCAGCATTTT. Translated: CASSAGLSNQPQHF. Using reference TRBV2 and TRBJ1-5 for the parts outside the CDR3, the full variable domain is EPEVTQTPSHQVTQMGQEVILRCVPISNHLYFYWYRQILGQKVEFLVSFYNNEISEKSEIFDDQFSVERPDGSNFTLKIRSTKLEDSAMYFCASSAGLSNQPQHFGDGTRLSIL.

The chain uses TRBV10-3 and TRBJ1-5; D uncertain. CDR3 length: 15 residues. Trimming pared 3 bases from V and 0 bases from J, leaving 9 bases between. Germline CDR1 and CDR2: ENHRY and SYGVKD. CDR3 protein: CAISEGADSNQPQHF. In nucleotides, the CDR3 is TGTGCCATCAGTGAAGGTGCCGATAGCAATCAGCCCCAGCATTTT.

This rearrangement joins TRBV29-1 to TRBJ1-2, with D unclear. The germline V and J ends were trimmed by 6 bases and 3 bases, with 14 bases remaining between them. CDR3 length: 13 amino acids. The germline V gene encodes CDR1 SQVTM and CDR2 ANQGSEA. CDR3 nucleotides: TGCAGCGTCCTATCCGGACGCGACTATGGCTACACCTTC. Its translation: CSVLSGRDYGYTF. The full variable domain, in which reference TRBV29-1 and TRBJ1-2 provide the parts outside the CDR3, is SAVISQKPSRDICQRGTSLTIQCQVDSQVTMMFWYRQQPGQSLTLIATANQGSEATYESGFVIDKFPISRPNLTFSTLTVSNMSPEDSSIYLCSVLSGRDYGYTFGSGTRLTVV.

As DNA, the CDR3 is TGTGCCAGCAGGGGACAGGGTGGGGAGGAGACCCAGTACTTC. It yields the protein CASRGQGGEETQYF. The genes are TRBV12-3 or TRBV12-4 and TRBJ2-4, with TRBD1 matching 9 bases. TRBJ2-5 matches the DNA end more closely, so the J call is doubtful. The length of the CDR3 is 14 residues.

This clonotype was detected only a few times. This chain links TRBV5-6 with TRBJ2-5, with 9 bases identical to TRBD1. CDR1 is SGHDT, CDR2 YYEEEE, per germline. The CDR3 extends over 15 amino acids. V gave up 5 bases and J gave up 1 base; unmatched junction bases: 6. CDR3 nucleotide sequence: TGTGCCAGCAGTAATTGGGACAGGGTCCAAGAGACCCAGTACTTC. Amino acids: CASSNWDRVQETQYF.

For the CDR3, the DNA is TGTGCCATCAGCGGAGATATTAGCAATCAGCCCCAGCATTTT. Encoded protein: CAISGDISNQPQHF. The chain employs TRBV10-3 and TRBJ1-5; D remains unclear. The V and J ends lost 6 bases and 0 bases respectively, with 9 bases between them. This CDR3 is built from 14 residues. Germline values: CDR1 ENHRY, CDR2 SYGVKD.

This clonotype has only one observation. The CDR3 here is CASSGPPYEQYF. CDR3 DNA sequence: TGTGCCAGCAGTGGACCCCCCTACGAGCAGTACTTC. The V and J genes are TRBV6-1 and TRBJ2-7; no clear D gene. CDR1 is MNHNS and CDR2 is SASEGT in the germline V gene. The CDR3 spans 12 residues. V was shortened by 4 bases and J by 2 bases, with 6 bases between the two germline ends.

The chain couples TRBV6-5 to TRBJ1-1; unclear D gene. Germline-derived CDR1 and CDR2 are MNHEY and SVGAGI. Trimming removed 1 base at V and 0 bases at J, with 12 bases between. CDR3 length: 16 residues. The CDR3 loop is CASSYFGVSMNTEAFF. CDR3 DNA: TGTGCCAGCAGTTACTTTGGCGTCTCCATGAACACTGAAGCTTTCTTT.